The 24 T cell receptor beta chains below were found in one sample sequenced in a study of blood T cell repertoires in COVID-19. The data were produced by immunoSEQ multiplex PCR, yet TCRdb's version contains in-frame clones alone and is incomplete. The data contain about 130,000 clones, 70% to 80% of them singletons. Specimen: peripheral blood. Receptors were obtained from a man aged 35 to 55 with active or convalescent COVID-19.

This chain uses TRBV7-3 with TRBJ1-2, with TRBD1 matching over 7 bases. The CDR3 runs 15 residues. J lost 6 bases, V lost 4 bases, and 11 bases had no gene match. The V gene's germline CDR1 is SGHTA and CDR2 FQGTGA. CDR3 bases: TGTGCCAGCAGCTCAGCCGGGACAGCAACGGATGGCTACACCTTC. It codes for CASSSAGTATDGYTF.

The gene calls are TRBV6-5 and TRBJ1-1; tentatively, D is TRBD1 (6 bases). The CDR3 totals 14 residues. V lost 6 bases and J lost 5, with 16 bases in between. Germline V gene data show CDR1 as MNHEY and CDR2 as SVGAGI. The chain's CDR3 is CASSSRQGPTEAFF. The CDR3 DNA follows: TGTGCCAGCAGCTCCCGGCAGGGGCCAACTGAAGCTTTCTTT.

This clone has only a few counts. This sequence joins TRBV4-1 and TRBJ2-7, with 8 bases lining up with TRBD1. Germline V gene sequence: CDR1 MGHRA, CDR2 YSYEKL. V shed 4 bases, J shed 6 bases, and the junction held 11 bases outside the gene matches. The CDR3 covers 15 residues. In DNA form, the CDR3 reads TGCGCCAGCAGCCCTAGCCCGGACAGGGAGGTCGAGCAGTACTTC. Translation gives CASSPSPDREVEQYF.

This sequence joins TRBV11-2 and TRBJ2-3; D perhaps matches TRBD2 (5 bases). Germline V gives CDR1 SGHAT, CDR2 FQNNGV. This CDR3 has 14 residues. Trimming stripped 5 bases from V and 5 bases from J, with 14 bases between. CDR3 bases: TGTGCCAGCAGCCCCACTCTGGGGAGAGATACGCAGTATTTT. It yields the protein CASSPTLGRDTQYF. The whole variable domain, remainder taken from reference TRBV11-2 and TRBJ2-3, is EAGVAQSPRYKIIEKRQSVAFWCNPISGHATLYWYQQILGQGPKLLIQFQNNGVVDDSQLPKDRFSAERLKGVDSTLKIQPAKLEDSAVYLCASSPTLGRDTQYFGPGTRLTVL.

The rearrangement joins TRBV30 to TRBJ1-2; D is undetermined. The V and J ends lost 1 base and 7 bases respectively, with 10 bases between them. The CDR3 contains 12 residues. Germline CDR1 reads GTSNPN; CDR2 reads SVGIG (reference sequence). Here the CDR3 DNA reads TGTGCCTGGAGTGGGCAGTTTGCTGGCTACACCTTC. As protein: CAWSGQFAGYTF.

This rearrangement joins TRBV7-9 to TRBJ1-4, with D possibly matching TRBD1 (5 bases). The CDR3 extends over 11 amino acids. Germline CDR1 and CDR2: SEHNR and FQNEAQ (reference sequence). Trimming pared 4 bases from V and 13 bases from J, leaving 10 bases between. CDR3 sequence reads: CASSYGARLFF. As DNA, the CDR3 is TGTGCCAGCAGCTATGGGGCGAGACTGTTTTTT.

This clone was counted only a few times. This chain joins TRBV11-3 and TRBJ1-1, with D uncertain. Deletions cut 7 bases from V and 3 bases from J, with 15 bases between. CDR3 length: 14 residues. Germline V lookup: CDR1 SGHNT, CDR2 YENEEA. The CDR3 nucleotides read TGTGCCAGCACCCCACGACGGGGTGACACTGAAGCTTTCTTT. Its protein product is CASTPRRGDTEAFF.

This clone was picked up many times. The rearrangement links TRBV11-3 to TRBJ1-3, with 7 bases fitting TRBD1. Germline lookup yields CDR1 SGHNT and CDR2 YENEEA. CDR3 length: 15 residues. V shed 5 bases and J 2 bases; nucleotides not matched to a gene: 6. The CDR3 region has the DNA TGTGCCAGCAGCCTACAGGGGTTGGCTGGAAACACCATATATTTT. It specifies CASSLQGLAGNTIYF.

The V gene is TRBV7-3, the J gene TRBJ2-5, with 10 bases matching TRBD2. Germline V gene sequence: CDR1 SGHTA, CDR2 FQGTGA. The CDR3 loop spans 17 amino acids. V trimming: 2 bases; J trimming: 2 bases; junction bases outside the gene matches: 8. This CDR3 is CASSLGQREGMQETQYF. The CDR3 DNA reads as TGTGCCAGCAGCTTAGGTCAGCGGGAGGGTATGCAAGAGACCCAGTACTTC.

This clone came up once. The rearrangement joins TRBV5-1 to TRBJ2-2; maybe TRBD1 (5 bases). Deletions cut 6 bases from V and 2 bases from J, with 14 bases between. The germline V gene has CDR1 SGHRS and CDR2 YFSETQ. The CDR3 is 15 residues long. In DNA form, the CDR3 reads TGCGCCAGCAATGGGGCAGGCGCAAACACCGGGGAGCTGTTTTTT. Encoded protein: CASNGAGANTGELFF. Based on the CDR3 plus reference TRBV5-1 and TRBJ2-2, the full variable domain is KAGVTQTPRYLIKTRGQQVTLSCSPISGHRSVSWYQQTPGQGLQFLFEYFSETQRNKGNFPGRFSGRQFSNSRSEMNVSTLELGDSALYLCASNGAGANTGELFFGEGSRLTVL.

The rearrangement uses TRBV3-1 (or the pseudogene TRBV3-2) and TRBJ1-1; D unclear. The CDR3 runs to 12 residues. In germline, CDR1 is LGHDT, CDR2 YNNKEL (reference sequence). V was shortened by 1 base and J by 6 bases, with 6 bases between the two germline ends. CDR3 DNA sequence: TGTGCCAGCAGCCAAGGGCCCGCTGAAGCTTTCTTT. Translating it yields CASSQGPAEAFF.

This clone was picked up a small number of times. J is TRBJ2-5 and V is TRBV15, with D possibly matching TRBD1 (6 bases). Deletions cut 0 bases from V and 4 bases from J, with 12 bases between. The CDR3 runs 15 residues. Germline lookup yields CDR1 LNHNV and CDR2 YYDKDF (reference sequence). Here the CDR3 reads CATSRDRGDGETQYF. CDR3 nucleotide sequence: TGTGCCACCAGCAGAGACAGGGGAGACGGAGAGACCCAGTACTTC.

The chain recombines TRBV29-1 with TRBJ2-2; the D is unclear. CDR3 size: 14 residues. Trimming removed 7 bases at V and 4 bases at J, with 16 bases between. CDR1 is SQVTM, CDR2 ANQGSEA, per germline. This CDR3 reads CSASEVERTGELFF. In DNA, the CDR3 is TGCAGCGCGTCCGAGGTTGAGCGCACCGGGGAGCTGTTTTTT.

This sequence joins TRBV5-1 and TRBJ1-1; tentatively, D is TRBD1 (5 bases). The CDR3 contains 14 residues. Trimming pared 1 base from V and 4 bases from J, leaving 11 bases between. Germline V gene lookup returns CDR1 SGHRS and CDR2 YFSETQ. The CDR3 sequence is CASSLSRVGTEAFF. CDR3 bases: TGCGCCAGCAGCTTGAGCAGGGTGGGCACTGAAGCTTTCTTT.

The chain joins TRBV14 to TRBJ1-1, with a weak D call TRBD1 (6 bases). Trimming took 5 bases from V and 3 from J, leaving 19 bases between them. CDR3 length equals 16 residues. Germline V lookup: CDR1 SGHDN, CDR2 FVKESK. Here the CDR3 DNA reads TGTGCCAGCAGCGCATGGGGGGGGGCGCGGGACACTGAAGCTTTCTTT. Translated: CASSAWGGARDTEAFF.

The V and J genes are TRBV6-4 and TRBJ1-2; 11 bases align to TRBD1. With 6 bases clipped from V and 4 bases from J, the junction kept 7 bases outside the gene matches. The CDR3 is 15 amino acids. CDR1 is MRHNA, CDR2 SNTAGT, per germline. CDR3 region: CASSTGTGGTYGYTF. For the CDR3, the DNA is TGTGCCAGCAGCACCGGGACAGGGGGTACCTATGGCTACACCTTC.

The chain links TRBV19 to TRBJ2-2, with 7 bases that match TRBD2. The germline V gene has CDR1 LNHDA and CDR2 SQIVND (reference sequence). There are 14 residues in the CDR3. After removal of 3 bases from V and 4 bases from J, the junction contained 2 bases not matched to a gene. The CDR3 spells CASSISGLTGELFF. The CDR3 DNA is TGTGCCAGTAGTATTAGCGGGCTCACCGGGGAGCTGTTTTTT.

The V gene is TRBV30, the J gene TRBJ1-6; D is uncertain. Germline assignment: CDR1 GTSNPN and CDR2 SVGIG (reference sequence). The CDR3 loop spans 13 amino acids. The ends were cut back, 1 base at V and 5 bases at J, with 6 bases in the middle. The CDR3 region is CAWSGQDNSPLHF. Here the CDR3 DNA reads TGTGCCTGGAGTGGACAAGATAATTCACCCCTCCACTTT.

The chain has TRBV6-5 and TRBJ1-1; D not certain. Germline lookup yields CDR1 MNHEY and CDR2 SVGAGI. CDR3 length: 12 amino acids. V was pared by 5 bases and J by 7 bases, with 11 bases between. The CDR3 here is CASSPNEREAFF. The CDR3 region has the DNA TGTGCCAGCAGTCCCAATGAGCGTGAAGCTTTCTTT.

The V call is TRBV30, the J call TRBJ2-7; D is perhaps TRBD1 (6 bases). The V gene's germline CDR1 is GTSNPN and CDR2 SVGIG (reference sequence). V lost 2 bases, J lost 3 bases, and 11 bases lay in between. This CDR3 region has 13 residues. The CDR3 protein is CAWSNRVFYEQYF. The CDR3 nucleotides read TGTGCCTGGAGTAACAGGGTCTTCTACGAGCAGTACTTC.

The CDR3 spells CASSVASYPTGELFF. In nucleotides, the CDR3 is TGTGCCAGCAGCGTAGCTAGCTATCCCACCGGGGAGCTGTTTTTT. The chain recombines TRBV9 with TRBJ2-2; a possible D gene is TRBD2 (5 bases). The CDR3 length is 15 residues. Germline CDR1 and CDR2: SGDLS and YYNGEE. Trimming removed 0 bases from V and 4 bases from J, with 10 bases in between.

This clone was counted ten times or more. This sequence joins TRBV10-3 and TRBJ2-3, with a possible D match to TRBD1 (6 bases). V lost 7 bases and J 0 bases, leaving 11 bases between the germline ends. The germline V gene has CDR1 ENHRY and CDR2 SYGVKD. The CDR3 has 14 amino acids. This chain's CDR3 is CAITHRDSTDTQYF. CDR3 DNA: TGTGCCATCACTCACAGGGATAGCACAGATACGCAGTATTTT.

This clone was seen only once. The rearrangement joins TRBV6-5 to TRBJ2-2; D remains unclear. Trimming shortened V by 6 bases and J by 7 bases, and 12 bases separated the two germline ends. Germline V gene data show CDR1 as MNHEY and CDR2 as SVGAGI. The CDR3 length is 13 residues. The CDR3 region has the DNA TGTGCCAGCAGGGTGCGACAATTCGGGGAGCTGTTTTTT. Protein: CASRVRQFGELFF.

This chain uses TRBV19 with TRBJ1-1; TRBD1 matches 7 bases. Germline CDR1 is LNHDA and CDR2 is SQIVND (reference sequence). The CDR3 length is 16 residues. With 3 bases clipped from V and 3 bases from J, the junction kept 10 bases outside the gene matches. The CDR3 DNA sequence: TGTGCCAGTAGTATTTGGGCAGGGGGTCTGGACACTGAAGCTTTCTTT. It translates to CASSIWAGGLDTEAFF.